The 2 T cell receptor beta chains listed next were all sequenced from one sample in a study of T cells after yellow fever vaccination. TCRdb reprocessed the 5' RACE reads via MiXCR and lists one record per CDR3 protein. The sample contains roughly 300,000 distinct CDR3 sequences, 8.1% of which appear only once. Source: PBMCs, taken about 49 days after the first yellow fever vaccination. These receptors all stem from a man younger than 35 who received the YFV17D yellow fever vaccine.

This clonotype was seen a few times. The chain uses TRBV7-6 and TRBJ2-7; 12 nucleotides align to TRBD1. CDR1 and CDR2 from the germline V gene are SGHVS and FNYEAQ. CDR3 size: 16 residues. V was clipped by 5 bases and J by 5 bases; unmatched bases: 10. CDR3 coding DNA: TGTGCCAGCAGCCTCCGGGACAGGGGGCTAACAGACGAGCAGTACTTC. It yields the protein CASSLRDRGLTDEQYF. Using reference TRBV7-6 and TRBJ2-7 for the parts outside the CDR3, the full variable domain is GAGVSQSPRYKVTKRGQDVALRCDPISGHVSLYWYRQALGQGPEFLTYFNYEAQQDKSGLPNDRFSAERPEGSISTLTIQRTEQRDSAMYRCASSLRDRGLTDEQYFGPGTRLTVT.

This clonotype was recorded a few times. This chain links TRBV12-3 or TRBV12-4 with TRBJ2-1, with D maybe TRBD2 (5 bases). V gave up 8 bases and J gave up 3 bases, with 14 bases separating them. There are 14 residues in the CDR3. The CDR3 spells CASRPGNYYNEQFF. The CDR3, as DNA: TGTGCCAGCCGGCCGGGGAATTACTACAATGAGCAGTTCTTC.